These T cell receptor beta chains were read from a single sample in a study of blood T cell repertoires in COVID-19. The method was immunoSEQ multiplex PCR; TCRdb's version includes in-frame clones alone and lacks a portion of them. The sample has just under 85,000 clones; around 83% are singletons. The sequenced material came from peripheral blood. The source is a woman aged 55-69 years with acute or convalescent COVID-19. Each CDR3 is given with its conserved first and last residue. The D gene is left open where the match is weak. Some rows have no size entry. The others give once, few or many, or a class for an expanded clone.

D gene,clone size,J gene,V gene,CDR3 protein,CDR3 DNA
NA,few,TRBJ2-4,TRBV5-4,CASSLDSAKNIQYF,TGTGCCAGCAGCTTGGATAGCGCCAAAAACATTCAGTACTTC
TRBD2,NA,TRBJ2-1,TRBV9,CASSVVQGVAGGGEQFF,TGTGCCAGCAGCGTAGTTCAGGGAGTAGCGGGTGGAGGTGAGCAGTTCTTC
TRBD1,NA,TRBJ2-2,TRBV18,CASSRTGKDGELFF,TGTGCCAGCTCGAGGACAGGGAAGGACGGGGAGCTGTTTTTT
NA,NA,TRBJ1-1,TRBV12-3/TRBV12-4,CASSLEESTEAFF,TGTGCCAGCAGTTTAGAGGAGAGCACTGAAGCTTTCTTT
NA,once,TRBJ2-7,TRBV12-3/TRBV12-4,CASSQGSYEQYF,TGTGCCAGCAGTCAGGGCAGTTACGAGCAGTACTTC
TRBD1,NA,TRBJ1-1,TRBV30,CAGGTGGTEAFF,TGTGCCGGGGGGACAGGGGGAACTGAAGCTTTCTTT
NA,NA,TRBJ1-3,TRBV9,CASSLSGFGNTIYF,TGTGCCAGCAGCCTCTCAGGTTTTGGAAACACCATATATTTT
NA,NA,TRBJ2-4,TRBV7-2,CASSSNGKDIQYF,TGTGCCAGCAGCTCCAACGGGAAAGACATTCAGTACTTC
TRBD2,NA,TRBJ2-1,TRBV5-1,CASRLAGGTDEQFF,TGCGCCAGCAGACTAGCGGGGGGGACGGATGAGCAGTTCTTC
TRBD2,NA,TRBJ2-2,TRBV7-3,CASSSTSGGTGELFF,TGTGCCAGCAGCTCGACTAGCGGGGGTACCGGGGAGCTGTTTTTT
TRBD2,NA,TRBJ2-2,TRBV9,CASSVVALAGGWTGELFF,TGTGCCAGCAGCGTAGTCGCGCTAGCGGGAGGGTGGACCGGGGAGCTGTTTTTT
TRBD2,NA,TRBJ2-2,TRBV5-1,CASSLGLAGDRSTGELFF,TGCGCCAGCAGCTTGGGGCTAGCGGGAGATAGAAGCACCGGGGAGCTGTTTTTT
NA,NA,TRBJ2-7,TRBV9,CASSVERNEQYF,TGTGCCAGCAGCGTAGAGAGGAACGAGCAGTACTTC
TRBD1,NA,TRBJ1-2,TRBV11-3,CASSLVSGGQAYGYTF,TGTGCCAGCAGCTTAGTGTCTGGGGGACAGGCCTATGGCTACACCTTC
NA,NA,TRBJ2-3,TRBV12-1,CASSLQTSGSTDTQYF,TGTGCCAGCAGCTTGCAGACTAGCGGGAGTACAGATACGCAGTATTTT
TRBD2,NA,TRBJ2-5,TRBV24-1,CATSGPGGAETQYF,TGTGCCACGAGTGGTCCGGGAGGGGCTGAGACCCAGTACTTC
NA,NA,TRBJ1-4,TRBV5-4,CASGGESNEKLFF,TGTGCCTCCGGGGGGGAATCCAATGAAAAACTGTTTTTT
TRBD1,NA,TRBJ1-5,TRBV5-1,CASSSSPGQGAQPQHF,TGCGCCAGCAGCTCATCGCCGGGACAGGGGGCCCAGCCCCAGCATTTT
TRBD1,NA,TRBJ2-3,TRBV9,CASSVEGRGRTDTQYF,TGTGCCAGCAGCGTAGAAGGCAGGGGGCGCACAGATACGCAGTATTTT
TRBD1,NA,TRBJ2-7,TRBV7-3,CASSADRGSYEQYF,TGTGCCAGCAGCGCGGACAGGGGATCCTACGAGCAGTACTTC
NA,NA,TRBJ2-5,TRBV24-1,CATSDSGTTQETQYF,TGTGCCACCAGTGATTCCGGGACAACGCAAGAGACCCAGTACTTC
NA,few,TRBJ2-3,TRBV5-5,CASRGRGGITDTQYF,TGTGCCAGCAGGGGTCGGGGCGGGATTACAGATACGCAGTATTTT
NA,few,TRBJ1-2,TRBV5-1,CASSYVDSTGGYTF,TGCGCCAGCAGCTACGTGGACAGCACAGGGGGCTACACCTTC
TRBD2,NA,TRBJ2-5,TRBV28,CASSVAGGTQETQYF,TGTGCCAGCAGTGTAGCGGGAGGAACCCAAGAGACCCAGTACTTC
TRBD1,NA,TRBJ1-1,TRBV7-9,CASGQGATDEAFF,TGTGCCAGCGGGCAGGGGGCGACGGATGAAGCTTTCTTT